These T cell receptor beta chains were read from a single sample in a study of blood T cell repertoires in COVID-19. Assay: immunoSEQ multiplex PCR; the TCRdb copy retains only in-frame clones and omits some. Here the sample spans about 160,000 clones, around 90% being singletons. The sequencing input was peripheral blood. The receptors stem from a man between 18 and 35 years old with acute or convalescent COVID-19. CDR3s include the opening cysteine and the closing phenylalanine or tryptophan. A D gene is named only where the DNA matches it firmly. Clone size, where shown, is once, few, many, or a class for clones that have expanded.

CDR3aa	CDR3nt	d_gene	abundance	j_gene	v_gene
CASSKGRTYETQYF	TGTGCCAGTAGTAAGGGCCGGACATATGAGACCCAGTACTTC	-	-	TRBJ2-5	TRBV19
CASSQEGIAGAQYF	TGCGCCAGCAGCCAAGAAGGAATAGCGGGGGCCCAGTACTTC	TRBD2	-	TRBJ2-5	TRBV4-1
CASRPGTVYNEQFF	TGTGCCAGCAGACCCGGGACAGTATACAATGAGCAGTTCTTC	TRBD1	-	TRBJ2-1	TRBV6-5
CASSPLGGSNQPQHF	TGTGCCAGCTCACCGCTCGGAGGGAGCAATCAGCCCCAGCATTTT	-	-	TRBJ1-5	TRBV18
CASSPLGGLLEQYF	TGTGCCAGCAGCCCGCTTGGCGGACTACTTGAGCAGTACTTC	-	-	TRBJ2-7	TRBV7-9
CASSQDLAGFGYTF	TGTGCCAGCAGCCAAGACCTGGCGGGGTTCGGCTACACCTTC	-	-	TRBJ1-2	TRBV3-1/TRBV3-2
CASSEGNQGEAFF	TGTGCCAGCAGTGAAGGTAACCAGGGTGAAGCTTTCTTT	-	-	TRBJ1-1	TRBV6-1
CASSSRQGNEQYF	TGTGCCAGTAGCTCTCGACAGGGGAACGAGCAGTACTTC	TRBD1	-	TRBJ2-7	TRBV19
CASTESGRRFGYTF	TGTGCCAGCACCGAATCAGGGAGGCGCTTTGGCTACACCTTC	-	few	TRBJ1-2	TRBV7-9
CASSTVPAAIYF	TGTGCCAGTAGTACTGTCCCGGCGGCCATATATTTT	-	-	TRBJ1-3	TRBV19
CASSPGHLRAEAFF	TGTGCCAGCTCGCCCGGACATCTTCGCGCTGAAGCTTTCTTT	-	-	TRBJ1-1	TRBV18
CASSRLGQPQETQYF	TGTGCCAGCAGCCGACTGGGACAGCCCCAAGAGACCCAGTACTTC	TRBD1	-	TRBJ2-5	TRBV5-6
CASSLTTSSTDTQYF	TGTGCCAGCAGCTTAACAACTAGCTCCACAGATACGCAGTATTTT	-	-	TRBJ2-3	TRBV7-7
CASRRDRGYGYTF	TGTGCCAGCAGGAGGGACAGGGGGTATGGCTACACCTTC	TRBD1	once	TRBJ1-2	TRBV27
CASSYFIYEQYF	TGTGCCAGCAGTTACTTTATCTACGAGCAGTACTTC	-	-	TRBJ2-7	TRBV6-2/TRBV6-3
CSVASDLNQPQHF	TGCAGCGTTGCCAGCGACCTTAATCAGCCCCAGCATTTT	-	-	TRBJ1-5	TRBV29-1
CASSLEASFYGYTF	TGTGCCAGCAGCTTGGAAGCAAGTTTCTATGGCTACACCTTC	-	-	TRBJ1-2	TRBV5-5
CATSGSTGGGREAFF	TGTGCCACCAGTGGGTCTACAGGGGGGGGCAGGGAAGCTTTCTTT	TRBD1	-	TRBJ1-1	TRBV24-1
CASRQGQGSNQPQHF	TGTGCCAGCAGACAAGGACAGGGCAGCAATCAGCCCCAGCATTTT	TRBD1	-	TRBJ1-5	TRBV27
CASSVDRGHWGYTF	TGTGCCAGCAGCGTAGACAGGGGCCACTGGGGCTACACCTTC	TRBD1	-	TRBJ1-2	TRBV9
CSVGQGGVGTEAFF	TGCAGCGTTGGACAGGGGGGAGTAGGCACTGAAGCTTTCTTT	TRBD1	-	TRBJ1-1	TRBV29-1
CASSLERLSYNEQFF	TGCGCCAGCAGCTTGGAACGGTTATCCTACAATGAGCAGTTCTTC	-	-	TRBJ2-1	TRBV5-1
CASSLGYGTAYGYTF	TGTGCCAGCAGCTTAGGCTACGGGACAGCGTATGGCTACACCTTC	TRBD1	-	TRBJ1-2	TRBV7-2
CASSSQGGDEAFF	TGTGCCAGTAGTTCCCAGGGGGGTGATGAAGCTTTCTTT	TRBD1	-	TRBJ1-1	TRBV19
CASSEIAGGQFF	TGTGCCAGCAGTGAGATAGCGGGTGGGCAGTTCTTC	TRBD2	few	TRBJ2-1	TRBV2
CASSLAGGYDSPLHF	TGTGCCAGCAGCTTAGCCGGGGGGTATGATTCACCCCTCCACTTT	-	-	TRBJ1-6	TRBV7-9
CSVGRGPGANVLTF	TGCAGCGTTGGTAGGGGCCCTGGGGCCAACGTCCTGACTTTC	-	-	TRBJ2-6	TRBV29-1
CASSIPGRVETQYF	TGTGCCAGCAGCATACCGGGCAGGGTAGAGACCCAGTACTTC	-	-	TRBJ2-5	TRBV7-2
CASSLLDRDNEKLFF	TGTGCCAGCAGCTTGTTGGACAGGGATAATGAAAAACTGTTTTTT	TRBD1	-	TRBJ1-4	TRBV5-6
CASSLDGGMNSPLHF	TGTGCCAGCAGTTTAGACGGGGGGATGAATTCACCCCTCCACTTT	-	-	TRBJ1-6	TRBV6-5
CASSVEGTSGGQTQYF	TGTGCCAGCAGCGTAGAGGGGACTAGCGGGGGGCAGACCCAGTACTTC	TRBD2	-	TRBJ2-5	TRBV9
CASSSTGDYGYTF	TGTGCCAGTAGTTCTACAGGGGACTATGGCTACACCTTC	TRBD1	-	TRBJ1-2	TRBV19
CASSGTATRNEKLFF	TGTGCCAGCAGTGGGACAGCAACCCGTAATGAAAAACTGTTTTTT	TRBD1	-	TRBJ1-4	TRBV6-6
CASSSLTTGNNYGYTF	TGCGCCAGCAGCTCCCTAACGACAGGGAATAACTATGGCTACACCTTC	TRBD1	-	TRBJ1-2	TRBV5-1
CASSRQSSYEQYF	TGTGCCAGCAGTAGACAGAGCTCCTACGAGCAGTACTTC	-	-	TRBJ2-7	TRBV27
CASSYIQFMGYTF	TGTGCCAGCAGTTACATACAGTTTATGGGCTACACCTTC	-	-	TRBJ1-2	TRBV6-5
CASSISRDRAYKGDGYTF	TGTGCCAGCAGTATAAGCCGGGACAGGGCCTACAAAGGGGATGGCTACACCTTC	TRBD1	-	TRBJ1-2	TRBV27
CATSRVPTGTGVNEQYF	TGTGCCACCAGCAGAGTCCCTACCGGGACAGGGGTAAACGAGCAGTACTTC	TRBD1	-	TRBJ2-7	TRBV15
CASSSAGTGRRDTQYF	TGTGCCAGCTCAAGCGCCGGGACAGGGCGAAGGGATACGCAGTATTTT	TRBD1	-	TRBJ2-3	TRBV18
CASSQATLGGSGNTIYF	TGCGCCAGCAGCCAAGCCACACTAGGGGGTTCTGGAAACACCATATATTTT	-	-	TRBJ1-3	TRBV4-1